This TCR beta chain came from a study of beta chain features in type 1 diabetes (dated by TCRdb to 2016 to 2019). Context from the whole study: No differences in mean age, gender distribution, total cell number or subset yield were found between patients and healthy donors. Across all samples, about 110 million sorted cells were examined, and cell number per subset correlated strongly with RNA yield. The study compared TCRB repertoires of sorted circulating CD4+ T cell subsets between recently diagnosed type 1 diabetes patients and matched healthy donors. Regulatory and stem cell-like memory subsets were isolated from only 8 patients and roughly 8 healthy donors, whereas naive and central memory subsets came from all 28 donors. On the study overall, not on this receptor specifically: Because cDNA rather than genomic DNA was sequenced, highly expressing activated cells could have been over-represented, although no difference in activation and CD3 levels was found between groups. Naive, central memory and regulatory TCRB repertoires appeared more similar among patients than among healthy donors. Type 1 diabetes patients showed a moderate but significant shortening of TCRB CDR3 length in all four CD4+ subsets. Because small numbers of individuals were included in the HLA sub-analyses, any influence of HLA type on TCRB rearrangement was left unresolved. PCR might favor shorter templates, but patient and control samples were amplified and corrected together, so any skew would affect both groups equally. At VDJ recombination sites, type 1 diabetes patients had fewer insertions and more deleted nucleotides, which implies abnormalities in thymic rearrangement.

Each donor gave one peripheral blood draw, averaging roughly 120 mL, which was collected into heparinised tubes. A BD FACSAria II was used to sort naive, central memory, regulatory and stem cell-like memory CD4+ T cells with a panel that included CD45RO, CCR7, CD25, CD127, CD95 and CD27. All sorted populations exceeded 95% purity. PBMCs were isolated immediately by Lymphoprep density gradient centrifugation and stained directly without culture. So that batch effects would be minimized, each experiment stained and sorted samples in pairs, pairing one healthy donor with one patient. The High Capacity cDNA Reverse Transcription Kit was used to reverse transcribe all of the isolated RNA, meaning that expressed TCRB transcripts were what got sequenced. Deep immunoSEQ sequencing was performed on naive, central memory and regulatory T cell samples, with an average of roughly 3.6 million total reads per sample. Sorted cells were lysed in RLT buffer and RNA was extracted with DNase-treated RNeasy Micro or Mini kits, depending on cell number. Each cell subset was processed separately to prevent cross-contamination, with patient and healthy donor samples processed together. The immunoSEQ multiplex PCR was used to amplify TCRB sequences from cDNA, yielding 87-bp fragments that span the CDR3 region. Sequencing of the amplicons was performed on the Illumina HiSeq platform. The authors' analysis ran thus. Synthetic template baselines were used to correct PCR bias computationally, reads within Hamming distance 2 were collapsed together, and singletons that could not be merged were discarded. Reads were aligned to IMGT to assign V, D and J genes, CDR3 length, and insertions or deletions at six rearrangement sites. Within each subset, clonotype counts were normalized to sorted cell number, and only after that were true diversity and Gini coefficients computed with the tcR R package. The overlap coefficient, calculated on TCRB nucleotide sequences, was used to measure repertoire sharing. In its TCRdb copy, this immuneACCESS table keeps in-frame sequences only and misses some clones. Where compared with another copy, unresolved V genes explain less than half of these, and the others have no known cause. The V and J calls and clone size are taken from that table; D and trimming were inferred from the DNA. This sample comprises over 300,000 clones, 7.5% to 9% of them detected only once. Clones ranked in the top ten supply 0.44% of the sample.

V is pared back by 5 bases and J by 6 bases, with 13 bases lying between the germline termini. According to the germline V gene, CDR1 reads SGHTA and CDR2 reads FQGTGA. Reading from cysteine to phenylalanine, the CDR3 counts 13 amino acids. CDR3 DNA is the only sequence kept; it has 39 bases, read in frame from the first base. As for this clone: The clone's antigen remains unknown. No base quality information exists; no much larger clone differs at one position.

Sequencing input: central memory CD4+ T cells from blood. This sequence originates from a woman between 18 and 29 years old in good health. The chain joins TRBV7-3 to TRBJ1-1; the D gene is possibly TRBD1, with 6 bases matching. The DNA reads TGTGCCAGCAGCCCAACCAACAGGGCTGAAGCTTTCTTT. Its translation reads: CASSPTNRAEAFF. Extended through the reference TRBV7-3 and TRBJ1-1 proteins, this CDR3 yields the full variable domain: GAGVSQTPSNKVTEKGKYVELRCDPISGHTALYWYRQSLGQGPEFLIYFQGTGAADDSGLPNDRFFAVRPEGSVSTLKIQRTERGDSAVYLCASSPTNRAEAFFGQGTRLTVV.